These T cell receptor beta chains were read from a single sample in a study of blood T cell repertoires in COVID-19. Assay: immunoSEQ multiplex PCR; the TCRdb copy retains only in-frame clones and omits some. Counted here are 350,000 to 400,000 clones, approximately 90% occurring once; the ten biggest clones make up about 0.86%. Sequenced: PBMCs or T cells enriched from blood (not recorded which). All receptors come from a woman aged 40 to 55 who had been exposed to COVID-19. Each CDR3 is given with its conserved first and last residue. D genes are given only for firm matches.

V gene,D gene,J gene,CDR3 protein
TRBV19,TRBD1,TRBJ2-1,CASSIVLEGQYNEQFF
TRBV24-1,.,TRBJ2-1,CATSDPFTGISYNEQFF
TRBV19,.,TRBJ2-5,CASSISVTLQETQYF
TRBV18,.,TRBJ2-7,CASSPTGKEQYF
TRBV7-2,TRBD1,TRBJ2-7,CASSFDRGYGSYEQYF
TRBV30,TRBD1,TRBJ1-1,CAWSVHRVTGGEGEAFF
TRBV3-1/TRBV3-2,TRBD2,TRBJ2-3,CASSQGDWRGGRLADTQYF
TRBV27,.,TRBJ2-7,CASSFRSVSSYEQYF
TRBV5-5,.,TRBJ1-6,CASSDLMDSSSYNSPLHF
TRBV19,TRBD2,TRBJ2-2,CASSGGTSGRPVRTGELFF
TRBV6-4,.,TRBJ2-1,CASSERGLYNEQFF
TRBV2,TRBD1,TRBJ1-1,CAEGQGWTEAFF
TRBV6-5,.,TRBJ1-2,CASSYSGNYGYTF
TRBV25-1,.,TRBJ1-2,CASSPPHSYGYTF
TRBV7-2,.,TRBJ1-2,CASSLARSDGYTF
TRBV7-9,.,TRBJ1-3,CASGLDGGSGNTIYF
TRBV4-3,.,TRBJ1-2,CASSSLVNYGYTF
TRBV19,.,TRBJ1-3,CASSQFGAGWATSGNTIYF
TRBV12-3/TRBV12-4,TRBD1,TRBJ2-7,CASSFRGLAEQYF
TRBV9,.,TRBJ1-1,CASGKIGGEAFF
TRBV20-1,.,TRBJ1-2,CSVGLRGGYTF
TRBV3-1/TRBV3-2,TRBD1,TRBJ2-3,CASRSTGATDTQYF
TRBV27,TRBD1,TRBJ1-2,CASSPPGGGGYGYTF
TRBV7-3,.,TRBJ2-7,CASSLGQGREQYF
TRBV6-1,.,TRBJ2-7,CASSEAGRTYEQYF
TRBV7-2,TRBD2,TRBJ2-7,CASSQTSGRGEQYF
TRBV7-9,TRBD2,TRBJ2-7,CASSTLAGGVGQTYEQYF
TRBV6-9,.,TRBJ2-2,CASSFQGKLFF
TRBV5-1,TRBD1,TRBJ1-3,CASRAGDRSGNTIYF
TRBV6-5,TRBD1,TRBJ1-2,CASSYSGQGNYGYTF
TRBV3-1/TRBV3-2,TRBD1,TRBJ2-3,CASSHTQDRACTDTQYF